This T cell receptor beta chain was documented in a study of CD8 T cells in ankylosing spondylitis. Findings and caveats of the study: Made up of eight highly homologous variants, a TCR beta motif appeared characteristic of ankylosing spondylitis blood. From matched ankylosing spondylitis synovial fluid, disease-linked clones were reportedly recovered at significantly enriched levels. Disease-associated clones were CD8+ and fairly uncommon in peripheral blood.

Construction of TCR beta libraries was performed using quantitative 5'-RACE with molecular barcodes. TCRdb ran MiXCR on the 5' RACE reads and lists one entry per CDR3 protein. This table has roughly 130,000 distinct CDR3 sequences, approximately 14% appearing once. CDR1 and CDR2 (germline): LGHDT, YNNKEL (reference sequence). Deletions cut 1 base from V and 3 bases from J, with 7 bases between. The CDR3 consists of 14 residues. This clonotype was seen only a few times. The antigen remains undetermined. The receptor was derived from a female donor with ankylosing spondylitis or in good health (not recorded which). Input material: blood, either unsorted or a sorted T cell fraction (not recorded which). V and J are TRBV3-1 and TRBJ1-5; tentatively, D is TRBD1 (5 bases). CDR3 sequence: CASSQAGTNQPQHF. The CDR3, as DNA: TGTGCCAGCAGCCAAGCAGGGACCAATCAGCCCCAGCATTTT. Together with reference TRBV3-1 and TRBJ1-5, the CDR3 gives the full variable domain: DTAVSQTPKYLVTQMGNDKSIKCEQNLGHDTMYWYKQDSKKFLKIMFSYNNKELIINETVPNRFSPKSPDKAHLNLHINSLELGDSAVYFCASSQAGTNQPQHFGDGTRLSIL.